Listed below are T cell receptor beta chains from one sample, sequenced in a study of cytomegalovirus exposure and HLA in healthy donors. The method was immunoSEQ multiplex PCR; TCRdb's version includes in-frame clones alone and lacks a portion of them. The sample carries about 150,000 clones, about 79% recorded once. The sample was PBMCs. Receptors originate from a man aged 50-60 years in good health and CMV-seropositive. Both conserved end residues are part of each CDR3. Fields, in order: J gene, clone size, D gene, V gene, CDR3 DNA, CDR3 protein. The D gene is left open where the match is weak. Not every row has a clone size; where given, it reads once, few, many or a size class.

J gene: TRBJ1-1; clone size: NA; D gene: TRBD1; V gene: TRBV10-2; CDR3 DNA: TGCGCCAGCAGTGATACAGGGGCCTCGAACACTGAAGCTTTCTTT; CDR3 protein: CASSDTGASNTEAFF
J gene: TRBJ1-3; clone size: NA; D gene: TRBD1; V gene: TRBV2; CDR3 DNA: TGTGCCAGCAGAGGGGGACAGGGTGGAAACACCATATATTTT; CDR3 protein: CASRGGQGGNTIYF
J gene: TRBJ2-7; clone size: NA; D gene: NA; V gene: TRBV6-6; CDR3 DNA: TGTGCCAGCACAGGGGGGTACGAGCAGTACTTC; CDR3 protein: CASTGGYEQYF
J gene: TRBJ1-5; clone size: once; D gene: NA; V gene: TRBV21-1; CDR3 DNA: TGTGCCAGCAGCCCCGCCCGGGGGGGGGCTTTAGGGGGCAATCAGCCCCAGCATTTT; CDR3 protein: CASSPARGGALGGNQPQHF
J gene: TRBJ2-1; clone size: NA; D gene: TRBD2; V gene: TRBV7-9; CDR3 DNA: TGTGCCAGCAGCTTAGGGGGACTAGCGGGAATCTACAATGAGCAGTTCTTC; CDR3 protein: CASSLGGLAGIYNEQFF
J gene: TRBJ1-6; clone size: NA; D gene: TRBD1; V gene: TRBV4-2; CDR3 DNA: TGTGCCAGCACCCCGGGACAGACTAATTCACCCCTCCACTTT; CDR3 protein: CASTPGQTNSPLHF
J gene: TRBJ1-2; clone size: NA; D gene: TRBD1; V gene: TRBV12-5; CDR3 DNA: TGTGCTAGTGGTGACAGGGAGCGAGGGTATGGCTACACCTTC; CDR3 protein: CASGDRERGYGYTF
J gene: TRBJ1-4; clone size: NA; D gene: TRBD1; V gene: TRBV11-2; CDR3 DNA: TGTGCCAGCAGCTTAGATCGGACAGGGAAACTGTTTTTT; CDR3 protein: CASSLDRTGKLFF
J gene: TRBJ1-1; clone size: once; D gene: NA; V gene: TRBV18; CDR3 DNA: TGTGCCAGCTCACCACTTATTCCCCGGGACACTGAAGCTTTCTTT; CDR3 protein: CASSPLIPRDTEAFF
J gene: TRBJ2-2; clone size: once; D gene: NA; V gene: TRBV7-9; CDR3 DNA: TGTGCCAGCAGCTTAAGGGACACGTCGACCGGGGAGCTGTTTTTT; CDR3 protein: CASSLRDTSTGELFF
J gene: TRBJ1-2; clone size: NA; D gene: NA; V gene: TRBV5-1; CDR3 DNA: TGCGCCAGTCGGGTACAGGGCAACTATGGCTACACCTTC; CDR3 protein: CASRVQGNYGYTF
J gene: TRBJ2-1; clone size: NA; D gene: TRBD2; V gene: TRBV6-6; CDR3 DNA: TGTGCCAGCAGTCGGACTAGCGGGAGGAGCAATGAGCAGTTCTTC; CDR3 protein: CASSRTSGRSNEQFF
J gene: TRBJ1-2; clone size: few; D gene: TRBD1; V gene: TRBV19; CDR3 DNA: TGTGCCAGTAGAGGACAGGGAAGCTACACCTTC; CDR3 protein: CASRGQGSYTF
J gene: TRBJ1-6; clone size: NA; D gene: NA; V gene: TRBV7-9; CDR3 DNA: TGTGCCAGCAGCTTAGGCAAGGAGAAAGAGGGCCTTAATTCACCCCTCCACTTT; CDR3 protein: CASSLGKEKEGLNSPLHF
J gene: TRBJ1-6; clone size: NA; D gene: NA; V gene: TRBV27; CDR3 DNA: TGTGCCAGCAGTTTTTCAAGAGGGGGTAATTCACCCCTCCACTTT; CDR3 protein: CASSFSRGGNSPLHF
J gene: TRBJ1-5; clone size: NA; D gene: NA; V gene: TRBV19; CDR3 DNA: TGTGCCAGTAGTTGGGGGGATCAGCCCCAGCATTTT; CDR3 protein: CASSWGDQPQHF
J gene: TRBJ1-1; clone size: NA; D gene: NA; V gene: TRBV6-4; CDR3 DNA: TGTGCCAGCAGTGTGAGGGAGGGAAAAGCTTTCTTT; CDR3 protein: CASSVREGKAFF
J gene: TRBJ1-2; clone size: NA; D gene: NA; V gene: TRBV6-1; CDR3 DNA: TGTGCCAGCAGTGAAGGGGCGACAGTCCCCCTGGGCTACACCTTC; CDR3 protein: CASSEGATVPLGYTF
J gene: TRBJ2-5; clone size: NA; D gene: TRBD2; V gene: TRBV7-8; CDR3 DNA: TGTGCCAGCAGCGAGCGGGACCAAATAGAGACCCAGTACTTC; CDR3 protein: CASSERDQIETQYF
J gene: TRBJ1-1; clone size: NA; D gene: NA; V gene: TRBV15; CDR3 DNA: TGTGCCACCAGCAGGGCGACAGGGAACACTGAAGCTTTCTTT; CDR3 protein: CATSRATGNTEAFF
J gene: TRBJ1-1; clone size: NA; D gene: NA; V gene: TRBV7-2; CDR3 DNA: TGTGCCAGCAGCTCCGTTGACTTTGCCACTGAAGCTTTCTTT; CDR3 protein: CASSSVDFATEAFF
J gene: TRBJ2-5; clone size: few; D gene: TRBD2; V gene: TRBV5-1; CDR3 DNA: TGCGCCAGCACAATAGCGGGACAAGAGACCCAGTACTTC; CDR3 protein: CASTIAGQETQYF
J gene: TRBJ2-1; clone size: NA; D gene: TRBD2; V gene: TRBV18; CDR3 DNA: TGTGCCAGCTCACCACAGGGACTACCAAATGAGCAGTTCTTC; CDR3 protein: CASSPQGLPNEQFF
J gene: TRBJ2-3; clone size: NA; D gene: TRBD2; V gene: TRBV5-1; CDR3 DNA: TGCGCCAGCAGCCCCGGACTAGCGGGGGGCCTTGGGCGCACAGATACGCAGTATTTT; CDR3 protein: CASSPGLAGGLGRTDTQYF
J gene: TRBJ2-3; clone size: few; D gene: NA; V gene: TRBV5-6; CDR3 DNA: TGTGCCAGCAGCTTGTTGGTCGGGGTCGGGGGCACAGATACGCAGTATTTT; CDR3 protein: CASSLLVGVGGTDTQYF
J gene: TRBJ2-5; clone size: NA; D gene: TRBD1; V gene: TRBV5-1; CDR3 DNA: TGCGCCAGCAGCGGCTCCGGGACAGGGGGTGTGGAGACCCAGTACTTC; CDR3 protein: CASSGSGTGGVETQYF
J gene: TRBJ1-4; clone size: NA; D gene: NA; V gene: TRBV2; CDR3 DNA: TGTGCCAGCAGAACTACAGGCTTTGGTGGGGAAAAACTGTTTTTT; CDR3 protein: CASRTTGFGGEKLFF
J gene: TRBJ1-5; clone size: NA; D gene: NA; V gene: TRBV5-6; CDR3 DNA: TGTGCCAGCAGCTTGAGGGGCCTTAGCAATCAGCCCCAGCATTTT; CDR3 protein: CASSLRGLSNQPQHF
J gene: TRBJ2-7; clone size: NA; D gene: NA; V gene: TRBV12-2; CDR3 DNA: TGTGCAAGTCGCCCGGGACTAGCGGGGCATTCCTACGAGCAGTACTTC; CDR3 protein: CASRPGLAGHSYEQYF
J gene: TRBJ2-3; clone size: NA; D gene: NA; V gene: TRBV7-3; CDR3 DNA: TGTGCCAGCAGCCCCCACAGGGAAACAGATACGCAGTATTTT; CDR3 protein: CASSPHRETDTQYF
J gene: TRBJ2-3; clone size: NA; D gene: TRBD1; V gene: TRBV2; CDR3 DNA: TGTGCCAGCAGTGAAATGGGACAGGGCCGAGGAGATACGCAGTATTTT; CDR3 protein: CASSEMGQGRGDTQYF
J gene: TRBJ1-5; clone size: few; D gene: NA; V gene: TRBV6-4; CDR3 DNA: TGTGCCAGCATTGATGCAGGGTTAAGGTGCAATCAGCCCCAGCATTTT; CDR3 protein: CASIDAGLRCNQPQHF